This T cell receptor (beta chain) stems from a study of shared clonotypes between healthy human individuals. Whole-study findings and limits: Naive subsets tended to show greater estimated richness than memory subsets. Generation probabilities were higher for clonotypes shared across all four sorted-subset donors than for unshared ones. Of the naive CD4 clonotypes, roughly 5% were shared across a few donors.

The CDR3 is 12 residues long. V lost 4 bases, J lost 1 base, and 5 bases lay in between. In germline, CDR1 is SGHRS, CDR2 YFSETQ. Concerning this clone: The antigen remains unidentified.

Libraries were prepared by immunoSEQ multiplex PCR; TCRdb keeps only in-frame clonotypes and omits some of them. Of roughly 1.4 million clones listed, 98% are singletons. V and J are TRBV5-1 and TRBJ2-5; no firm D call. Input material: naive CD4+ T cells sorted from blood. Subset specified: CD45RA+ positively selected. This TCR came from a man aged 25 to 40 in good health. CDR3 region: CASSVAQETQYF. The CDR3 region has the DNA TGCGCCAGCAGCGTTGCCCAAGAGACCCAGTACTTC.